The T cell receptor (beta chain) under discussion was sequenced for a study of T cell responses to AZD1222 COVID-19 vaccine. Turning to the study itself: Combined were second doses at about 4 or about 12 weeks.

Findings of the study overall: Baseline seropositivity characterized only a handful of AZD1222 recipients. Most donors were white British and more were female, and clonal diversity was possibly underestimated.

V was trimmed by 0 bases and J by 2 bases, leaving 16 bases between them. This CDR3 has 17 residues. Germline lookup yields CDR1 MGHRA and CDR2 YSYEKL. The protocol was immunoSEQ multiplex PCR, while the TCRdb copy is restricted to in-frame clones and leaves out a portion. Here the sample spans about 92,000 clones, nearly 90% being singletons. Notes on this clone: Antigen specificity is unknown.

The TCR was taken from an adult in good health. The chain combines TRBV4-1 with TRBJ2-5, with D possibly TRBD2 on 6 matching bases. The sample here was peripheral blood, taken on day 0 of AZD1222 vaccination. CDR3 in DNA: TGCGCCAGCAGCCAAGATCCGCCCTCGGGAGTACAAGAGACCCAGTACTTC. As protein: CASSQDPPSGVQETQYF.